What follows describes a single T cell receptor (beta chain). This sample is drawn from a study of blood T cells in healthy people across ages. The CDR3 length is 16 residues. The V gene's germline CDR1 is LGHNA and CDR2 YSLEER. V lost 0 bases to trimming and J lost 4 bases, with 12 bases between them. A sample-barcoded 5' primer and a J-beta primer mix were used in a second PCR of roughly 6 to 12 cycles. MiXCR, applied by TCRdb to the 5' RACE reads, yields one record per CDR3 protein. The table includes 800,000 or so distinct CDR3 sequences, about 25% detected once. The same sample was also studied in work on T cells of mothers and their children.

The sequenced material came from blood. V gene TRBV4-3 combines with J gene TRBJ1-4; D is undetermined. The sequence derives from a boy aged 5-17 years in good health. The CDR3: CASSQDLGGFNEKLFF. The DNA for the CDR3 is TGCGCCAGCAGCCAAGATCTCGGAGGTTTTAATGAAAAACTGTTTTTT.